These 15 T cell receptor beta chains came from one sample sequenced in a study of blood T cells in healthy people across ages. Then a second PCR, running about 7 to 11 cycles, was carried out with a sample-barcoded 5' primer and a J-beta primer mix. TCRdb re-called the 5' RACE reads with MiXCR, one entry per CDR3 protein. The sample records 1.5 million to 1.8 million distinct CDR3 sequences, 40% to 45% being singletons. The sequenced material came from blood. These receptors were taken from a woman younger than 30 in good health.

A note on this clonotype: Because it lacks the conserved phenylalanine or tryptophan at the end, this CDR3 is likely a read error. The chain has TRBV7-9 and TRBJ2-5; D is unclear. Germline loops: CDR1 SEHNR, CDR2 FQNEAQ (reference sequence). The CDR3 loop spans 14 amino acids. V lost 1 base, J lost 7 bases, and 13 bases lay in between. The CDR3 DNA is TGTGCCAGCAGCTTAGTCGGCCAGGTGGGGACCCAGTACTTA. This codes for CASSLVGQVGTQYL.

This clonotype has just a few counts. This rearrangement joins TRBV10-3 to TRBJ1-6; TRBD1 might be the D (5 bases). The V end lost 0 bases, the J end lost 6 bases, and 9 bases lay between the germline ends. CDR1 and CDR2 from the germline V gene are ENHRY and SYGVKD. CDR3 length equals 15 residues. In DNA form, the CDR3 reads TGTGCCATCAGTGAGTCAGCCAGGGCTAATTCACCCCTCCACTTT. Encoded protein: CAISESARANSPLHF.

This clonotype occurred a few times. The rearrangement links TRBV4-1 to TRBJ2-1, with TRBD1 as a possible D gene (6 bases). Germline CDR1 reads MGHRA; CDR2 reads YSYEKL. V gave up 5 bases and J gave up 6 bases, with 20 bases separating them. The CDR3 runs 16 residues. The chain's CDR3 is CASSGHPGDSVNEQFF. The CDR3 DNA is TGCGCCAGCAGCGGTCACCCAGGGGATTCCGTCAATGAGCAGTTCTTC.

This clonotype has a handful of counts. This chain links TRBV11-2 with TRBJ2-7; 7 bases line up with TRBD1. V lost 1 base, J lost 4 bases, and 13 bases stayed unmatched. Germline CDR1 and CDR2: SGHAT and FQNNGV. CDR3 length: 17 amino acids. The CDR3 sequence is CASSLGTRGTLPYEQYF. In nucleotides, the CDR3 is TGTGCCAGCAGCTTAGGGACCAGGGGGACCCTTCCGTACGAGCAGTACTTC.

The chain couples TRBV12-3 or TRBV12-4 to TRBJ2-5; 7 positions match TRBD2. Germline trimming cut 6 bases from V and 3 bases from J; bases unmatched to any gene: 13. This CDR3 comprises 16 residues. For the CDR3, the DNA is TGTGCCAGCAGCCGGACTTCGGGCGGGGGTAAAGAGACCCAGTACTTC. It yields the protein CASSRTSGGGKETQYF.

The chain uses TRBV20-1 and TRBJ2-3; maybe TRBD2 (6 bases). CDR1 DFQATT and CDR2 SNEGSKA come from the germline V gene (reference sequence). The V end was cut by 2 bases, the J end by 5 bases, with 11 bases between. This CDR3 has 13 residues. Here the CDR3 DNA reads TGCAGTGCTAGACGGGAGCAGGTAGATACGCAGTATTTT. It is translated as CSARREQVDTQYF.

This clonotype has at least ten counts. The V call is TRBV20-1, the J call TRBJ1-2, with no clear D. V dropped 3 bases and J dropped 8 bases, with 10 bases sitting between them. From germline, CDR1 is DFQATT and CDR2 SNEGSKA (reference sequence). This CDR3 is 11 amino acids long. CDR3 DNA sequence: TGCAGTGCTAGTGAGGGTTTGGGCTACACCTTC. Amino acids: CSASEGLGYTF.

This clonotype has a handful of counts. This chain uses TRBV21-1 with TRBJ2-1; TRBD1, the table's D call, was not compared with the DNA. TRBV21-1 is a documented pseudogene. The CDR3 sequence is 16 residues long. The CDR3 here is CAGKGRVSYESNEQFF. CDR3 bases: TGTGCCGGCAAGGGAAGGGTAAGCTACGAGAGCAATGAGCAGTTCTTC.

V and J are TRBV5-1 and TRBJ2-5; 7 nucleotides agree with TRBD2. Germline CDR1 is SGHRS and CDR2 is YFSETQ. There are 15 residues in the CDR3. The trim removed 5 bases at V and 4 bases at J, leaving 11 bases unmatched. The CDR3 coding sequence is TGCGCCAGCAGTGGGTTAGCGGGTGGAATAGAGACCCAGTACTTC. Its translation: CASSGLAGGIETQYF.

The chain employs TRBV15 and TRBJ2-7; no reliable D call. Trimming removed 0 bases at V and 0 bases at J, with 18 bases between. Germline-derived CDR1 and CDR2 are LNHNV and YYDKDF (reference sequence). This CDR3 has 18 amino acids. In DNA form, the CDR3 reads TGTGCCACCAGCAGAGATCGATTTACGGACCTTTTCTCCTACGAGCAGTACTTC. Amino acid sequence: CATSRDRFTDLFSYEQYF. Variable domain in full (rest from reference TRBV15 and TRBJ2-7): DAMVIQNPRYQVTQFGKPVTLSCSQTLNHNVMYWYQQKSSQAPKLLFHYYDKDFNNEADTPDNFQSRRPNTSFCFLDIRSPGLGDTAMYLCATSRDRFTDLFSYEQYFGPGTRLTVT.

On this clonotype: Compared with germline, one end of the junction differs, possibly owing to a read error. The chain couples TRBV6-1 to TRBJ1-6, with 9 nucleotides matching TRBD1. In germline, CDR1 is MNHNS, CDR2 SASEGT. The CDR3 length is 15 residues. This CDR3 reads CSSSEVGQGSSPLHF. DNA of the CDR3: TGTTCCAGCAGTGAAGTGGGACAGGGTAGTTCACCCCTCCACTTT.

This clonotype has more than one count but fewer than ten. This chain links TRBV29-1 with TRBJ1-1, with 8 bases lining up with TRBD1. Germline values: CDR1 SQVTM, CDR2 ANQGSEA. Trimming cost V 7 bases and J 2 bases; bases outside gene matches: 6. This CDR3 is built from 13 residues. This CDR3 reads CSARQGINTEAFF. CDR3 bases: TGCAGCGCCAGACAGGGGATTAACACTGAAGCTTTCTTT.

This clonotype was seen at least ten times. V usage is TRBV6-5 and J usage is TRBJ2-7; a possible D gene is TRBD1 (6 bases). The CDR3 sequence is 12 residues long. V lost 6 bases, J lost 3 bases, and 9 bases lay in between. Germline lookup yields CDR1 MNHEY and CDR2 SVGAGI. The CDR3 spells CASRTGFYEQYF. CDR3 coding DNA: TGTGCCAGCAGAACAGGGTTCTACGAGCAGTACTTC.

At least ten counts were recorded for this clonotype. This chain links TRBV29-1 with TRBJ2-1; tentative D call: TRBD2 (6 bases). The CDR3 has 12 amino acids. CDR1 and CDR2 (germline): SQVTM, ANQGSEA. V lost 4 bases and J lost 8, with 12 bases in between. The CDR3 DNA sequence: TGCAGCGTTGGGCGGGACGTCGATGAGCAGTTCTTC. This codes for CSVGRDVDEQFF.

The chain carries TRBV12-3 or TRBV12-4 and TRBJ2-2; 7 nucleotides align to TRBD1. The CDR3 sequence is 15 residues long. Unmatched junction bases numbered 5, after V lost 6 bases and J lost 1 base. The CDR3 here is CASRRDSENTGELFF. CDR3 DNA: TGTGCCAGCAGAAGGGACAGTGAGAACACCGGGGAGCTGTTTTTT.